The 30 T cell receptor beta chains in this list originate from one sample, sequenced in a study of control samples from healthy donors and cancer patients. Data came from immunoSEQ multiplex PCR; TCRdb stores just in-frame clones and leaves some out. The sample gives about 160,000 clones, roughly 94% of which show up once; around 15% is in the top ten. Sequencing was performed on PBMCs. These receptors were taken from a man in his 60s with colorectal cancer.

For this clone: The junction and the germline gene differ at one end; a read error may be behind it. The chain links TRBV6-5 to TRBJ2-7; D uncertain. Germline V gene sequence: CDR1 MNHEY, CDR2 SVGAGI. The CDR3 has 11 amino acids. In DNA, the CDR3 is TGTGCCAGCAGCTACTTTTACGAGCAGTACTTC. Translation gives CASSYFYEQYF.

A remark on this clone: Other DNA sequences in this sample translate to the same CDR3. The V gene is TRBV12-3 or TRBV12-4, the J gene TRBJ2-7; D unresolved. Between the trimmed V and J ends, which lost 3 bases and 0 bases, there was a span of 6 bases. The CDR3 spans 13 residues. This CDR3 reads CASSLGTSYEQYF. The CDR3 nucleotides are TGTGCCAGCAGTTTGGGAACCTCCTACGAGCAGTACTTC.

The J gene is TRBJ2-7, the V gene TRBV7-9, with D uncertain. In germline, CDR1 is SEHNR, CDR2 FQNEAQ (reference sequence). This CDR3 spans 16 amino acids. V shed 3 bases and J shed 6 bases, with 21 bases lying between them. This CDR3 reads CASSFKGHVNDPEQYF. CDR3 nucleotide sequence: TGTGCCAGCAGCTTTAAGGGCCATGTTAACGACCCCGAGCAGTACTTC.

The chain recombines TRBV6-5 with TRBJ2-2; unclear D gene. Germline assignment: CDR1 MNHEY and CDR2 SVGAGI. This CDR3 region has 12 residues. V was pared by 2 bases and J by 6 bases, with 4 bases between. DNA for the CDR3: TGTGCCAGCAGTTACGGGCCCGGGGAGCTGTTTTTT. Its translation: CASSYGPGELFF.

The chain uses TRBV12-3 or TRBV12-4 and TRBJ1-2; D may be TRBD1 (5 bases). Trimming took 5 bases from V and 2 from J, leaving 6 bases between them. The CDR3 extends over 12 amino acids. In nucleotides, the CDR3 is TGTGCCAGCAGTCCAGGGAACTATGGCTACACCTTC. Protein sequence: CASSPGNYGYTF.

The genes are TRBV27 and TRBJ1-2, with 8 positions matching TRBD1. Germline CDR1 is MNHEY and CDR2 is SMNVEV (reference sequence). With 8 bases clipped from V and 5 bases from J, the junction kept 4 bases outside the gene matches. This CDR3 region has 12 residues. The CDR3 bases are TGTGCCAGCGGAGACAGGGGTTATGGCTACACCTTC. Encoded protein: CASGDRGYGYTF.

The chain joins TRBV5-1 to TRBJ2-5, with a tentative D call TRBD2 (5 bases). Per germline, CDR1 SGHRS and CDR2 YFSETQ. The V end lost 0 bases, the J end lost 5 bases, and 14 bases lay between the germline ends. CDR3 length: 15 residues. The CDR3, as DNA: TGCGCCAGCAGCTTGGCCAGGCAGGCTAGCGAGACCCAGTACTTC. It encodes CASSLARQASETQYF.

This clone appeared once. The chain combines TRBV19 with TRBJ2-2; D unclear. The CDR3 has 14 amino acids. Trimming cost V 3 bases and J 0 bases, with 5 bases left between them. In germline, CDR1 is LNHDA, CDR2 SQIVND (reference sequence). The CDR3 DNA reads TGTGCCAGTAGTATGAATGCGAACACCGGGGAGCTGTTTTTT. It encodes CASSMNANTGELFF.

The chain carries TRBV7-9 and TRBJ1-1, with 9 bases lining up with TRBD1. The CDR3 length is 15 residues. V was pared by 4 bases and J by 0 bases, with 3 bases of the junction left unmatched. Germline V gene sequence: CDR1 SEHNR, CDR2 FQNEAQ (reference sequence). The CDR3 DNA follows: TGTGCCAGCAGCTCCTGGGACAGGGTGAACACTGAAGCTTTCTTT. Its translation is CASSSWDRVNTEAFF.

V and J are TRBV11-2 and TRBJ1-6; D is undetermined. The CDR3 covers 17 residues. V was cut by 5 bases and J by 2 bases, with 16 bases left in between. Looked up from germline, CDR1 is SGHAT and CDR2 is FQNNGV. This chain's CDR3 is CASSPRVGSPYNSPLHF. The CDR3 region has the DNA TGTGCCAGCAGCCCTAGGGTAGGGTCCCCCTATAATTCACCCCTCCACTTT. Using reference TRBV11-2 and TRBJ1-6 for the parts outside the CDR3, the full variable domain is EAGVAQSPRYKIIEKRQSVAFWCNPISGHATLYWYQQILGQGPKLLIQFQNNGVVDDSQLPKDRFSAERLKGVDSTLKIQPAKLEDSAVYLCASSPRVGSPYNSPLHFGNGTRLTVT.

The CDR3: CASSPRDEQPQHF. The CDR3 DNA sequence: TGTGCCAGCTCACCCCGGGATGAACAGCCCCAGCATTTT. The chain combines TRBV18 with TRBJ1-5; D uncertain. V lost 3 bases and J lost 7, with 10 bases in between. The CDR3 sequence is 13 residues long. The V gene's germline CDR1 is KGHSH and CDR2 LQKENI. The full variable domain, its missing parts supplied by reference TRBV18 and TRBJ1-5, is NAGVMQNPRHLVRRRGQEARLRCSPMKGHSHVYWYRQLPEEGLKFMVYLQKENIIDESGMPKERFSAEFPKEGPSILRIQQVVRGDSAAYFCASSPRDEQPQHFGDGTRLSIL.

This clone showed up just once. The chain has TRBV4-3 and TRBJ2-2; no definite D call. CDR1 and CDR2 (germline): LGHNA, YSLEER. V gave up 0 bases and J gave up 4 bases, with 6 bases separating them. This CDR3 has 14 residues. The CDR3 protein is CASSQDHGTGELFF. The DNA for the CDR3 is TGCGCCAGCAGCCAAGATCACGGCACCGGGGAGCTGTTTTTT.

The rearrangement links TRBV3-1 (or the pseudogene TRBV3-2) to TRBJ2-5; TRBD2 matches at 7 bases. Per germline, CDR1 LGHDT and CDR2 YNNKEL (reference sequence). Losses at the gene ends were 2 bases for V and 5 bases for J; bases not matched to a gene: 5. This CDR3 contains 14 residues. The CDR3 protein is CASSQRGGMETQYF. The CDR3 DNA is TGTGCCAGCAGCCAAAGGGGAGGGATGGAGACCCAGTACTTC.

The J gene is TRBJ2-6, the V gene TRBV18; TRBD1 is a possible D gene (5 bases). Germline V gene data show CDR1 as KGHSH and CDR2 as LQKENI. The CDR3 has 16 amino acids. Trimming removed 2 bases from V and 1 base from J, with 9 bases in between. CDR3 nucleotides: TGTGCCAGCTCACCAACTGCAGGGTCTGGGGCCAACGTCCTGACTTTC. Amino acids: CASSPTAGSGANVLTF.

CDR3 nucleotide sequence: TGCGCCAGCAGCCAGAGGGGTGGAGGTACTGAAGCTTTCTTT. Protein product: CASSQRGGGTEAFF. V usage is TRBV4-1 and J usage is TRBJ1-1, with a possible D match to TRBD1 (5 bases). Trimming removed 3 bases from V and 5 bases from J, with 13 bases in between. Germline V CDR1 and CDR2: MGHRA, YSYEKL. The CDR3 is made up of 14 amino acids.

The chain joins TRBV6-1 to TRBJ2-1; D is unclear. The ends were cut back, 1 base at V and 2 bases at J, with 12 bases in the middle. In germline, CDR1 is MNHNS, CDR2 SASEGT. This CDR3 is built from 16 residues. The DNA of the CDR3 is TGTGCCAGCAGTGAAGGGGCAGGCCTGACCTACAATGAGCAGTTCTTC. This sequence encodes CASSEGAGLTYNEQFF.

The rearrangement links TRBV5-8 to TRBJ2-5; D may be TRBD2 (5 bases). From germline, CDR1 is SGHTS and CDR2 YDEGEE. The CDR3 is made up of 15 amino acids. Deletions cut 0 bases from V and 2 bases from J, with 11 bases between. The CDR3 sequence: CASSLVGKGQETQYF. The CDR3 region has the DNA TGTGCCAGCAGCTTGGTCGGGAAGGGTCAAGAGACCCAGTACTTC.

V gene TRBV7-9 combines with J gene TRBJ1-5; no clear D gene. Trimming took 1 base from V and 2 from J, leaving 3 bases between them. The germline gives CDR1 SEHNR, CDR2 FQNEAQ (reference sequence). This CDR3 region has 13 residues. The CDR3 nucleotides read TGTGCCAGCAGCTTAGACGGCAATCAGCCCCAGCATTTT. It is translated as CASSLDGNQPQHF. The entire variable domain, with the rest obtained from reference TRBV7-9 and TRBJ1-5, is as follows: DTGVSQNPRHKITKRGQNVTFRCDPISEHNRLYWYRQTLGQGPEFLTYFQNEAQLEKSRLLSDRFSAERPKGSFSTLEIQRTEQGDSAMYLCASSLDGNQPQHFGDGTRLSIL.

Turning to this clone: The same CDR3 also results from other DNA sequences found in this sample. The chain is built from TRBV18 and TRBJ2-5, with 8 bases identical to TRBD1. CDR3 size: 14 residues. CDR1 is KGHSH and CDR2 is LQKENI in the germline V gene. With V trimmed by 2 bases and J by 2 bases, 1 base remained unmatched. In DNA, the CDR3 is TGTGCCAGCTCACCAGGGACAGGTCAAGAGACCCAGTACTTC. Translated, it gives CASSPGTGQETQYF.

The rearrangement links TRBV30 to TRBJ1-1, with D possibly matching TRBD1 (5 bases). The ends were cut back, 1 base at V and 0 bases at J, with 9 bases in the middle. The CDR3 loop spans 14 amino acids. The germline CDR1 and CDR2 sequences are GTSNPN and SVGIG (reference sequence). CDR3 sequence (DNA): TGTGCCTGGAGTGGGGGCAGCCTGAACACTGAAGCTTTCTTT. This gives the protein CAWSGGSLNTEAFF.

The CDR3 here is CASSELTGRHEQYF. CDR3 DNA: TGTGCCAGCAGTGAATTAACAGGCCGGCACGAGCAGTACTTC. The J gene is TRBJ2-7, the V gene TRBV25-1; D might be TRBD1 (5 bases). The V gene lost 1 base and the J gene lost 5 bases, with 12 bases spanning the gap. The CDR3 is made up of 14 amino acids. Germline loops: CDR1 MGHDK, CDR2 SYGVNS.

The genes are TRBV10-3 and TRBJ2-5; TRBD2 matches 12 bases. Germline V gene sequence: CDR1 ENHRY, CDR2 SYGVKD. V was pared by 4 bases and J by 4 bases, with 7 bases of the junction left unmatched. This CDR3 comprises 16 residues. CDR3 DNA sequence: TGTGCCATCAGTGCCGCTAGCGGGGGGGCCGGAGAGACCCAGTACTTC. Translated: CAISAASGGAGETQYF.

The rearrangement uses TRBV7-9 and TRBJ2-5; 9 bases align to TRBD1. The CDR3 loop spans 14 amino acids. V shed 6 bases, J shed 3 bases, and the junction held 5 bases outside the gene matches. Germline CDR1 is SEHNR and CDR2 is FQNEAQ (reference sequence). CDR3 nucleotide sequence: TGTGCCAGCAGAAACAGGGGGCCCGAAGAGACCCAGTACTTC. Translation gives CASRNRGPEETQYF.

This clone was recorded once. This CDR3 is CASSEADGNQPQHF. The DNA of the CDR3 is TGTGCCAGCAGTGAAGCGGACGGCAATCAGCCCCAGCATTTT. This chain uses TRBV2 with TRBJ1-5; D call uncertain. Germline V gene data show CDR1 as SNHLY and CDR2 as FYNNEI. The CDR3 length is 14 residues. The germline V and J ends were trimmed by 0 bases and 2 bases, with 5 bases remaining between them.

The J gene is TRBJ1-1, the V gene TRBV5-6, with no clear D. Looked up from germline, CDR1 is SGHDT and CDR2 is YYEEEE. The V end was cut by 2 bases, the J end by 5 bases, with 4 bases between. This CDR3 has 11 residues. In DNA form, the CDR3 reads TGTGCCAGCAGCTTCCTAACTGAAGCTTTCTTT. Protein: CASSFLTEAFF.

This clone was observed once. The chain links TRBV6-2 or TRBV6-3 to TRBJ2-3; D gene ambiguous. The V end was cut by 2 bases, the J end by 2 bases, with 14 bases between. The CDR3 spans 16 residues. The germline V gene has CDR1 MNHEY and CDR2 SVGEGT. CDR3 DNA: TGTGCCAGCAGTTACCCTACTTTTTCGAACACAGATACGCAGTATTTT. Its translation is CASSYPTFSNTDTQYF.

This clone appeared once. V is TRBV27 and J is TRBJ2-7; 8 nucleotides agree with TRBD1. The CDR3 is 13 amino acids. Germline V lookup: CDR1 MNHEY, CDR2 SMNVEV (reference sequence). In nucleotides, the CDR3 is TGTGCTCCCGACAGGGGTCAGTCCTACGAGCAGTACTTC. This gives the protein CAPDRGQSYEQYF.

V is TRBV27 and J is TRBJ1-2; 9 bases align to TRBD1. There are 15 residues in the CDR3. Germline V gives CDR1 MNHEY, CDR2 SMNVEV (reference sequence). With 4 bases clipped from V and 2 bases from J, the junction kept 5 bases outside the gene matches. The DNA of the CDR3 is TGTGCCAGCAGTTCCCCCGGGACAGGGAACTATGGCTACACCTTC. Its protein is CASSSPGTGNYGYTF.

V gene TRBV6-4 combines with J gene TRBJ1-1; a weak D match, TRBD1 (5 bases). The CDR3 sequence is 13 residues long. Trimming stripped 6 bases from V and 6 bases from J, with 14 bases between. Germline V gene lookup returns CDR1 MRHNA and CDR2 SNTAGT. This chain's CDR3 is CASSDRGGSEAFF. The CDR3 nucleotides are TGTGCCAGCAGCGACCGTGGGGGGTCTGAAGCTTTCTTT.

This chain connects TRBV6-5 to TRBJ2-7; perhaps TRBD1 as D (6 bases). In germline, CDR1 is MNHEY, CDR2 SVGAGI. The V end lost 4 bases, the J end lost 3 bases, and 10 bases lay between the germline ends. This CDR3 has 13 amino acids. CDR3 sequence: CASSSTGYYEQYF. The CDR3, as DNA: TGTGCCAGCAGTTCAACAGGGTACTACGAGCAGTACTTC.